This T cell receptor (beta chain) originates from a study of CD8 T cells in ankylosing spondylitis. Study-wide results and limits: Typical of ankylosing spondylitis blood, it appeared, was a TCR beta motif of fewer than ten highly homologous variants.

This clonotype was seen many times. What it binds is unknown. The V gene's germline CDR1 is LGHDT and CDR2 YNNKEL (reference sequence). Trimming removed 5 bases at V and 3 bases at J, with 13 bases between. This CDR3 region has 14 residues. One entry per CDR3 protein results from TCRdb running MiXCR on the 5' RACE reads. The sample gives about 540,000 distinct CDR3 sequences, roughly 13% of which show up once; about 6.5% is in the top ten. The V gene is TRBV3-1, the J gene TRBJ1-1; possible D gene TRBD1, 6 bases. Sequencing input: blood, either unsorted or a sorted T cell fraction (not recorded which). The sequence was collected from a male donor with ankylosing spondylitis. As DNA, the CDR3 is TGTGCCAGCAGCAACACAGGGACGGACACTGAAGCTTTCTTT. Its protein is CASSNTGTDTEAFF.